The clone carrying this T cell receptor beta chain was counted ten times or more. This sample was included in a study of cytotoxic CD8 clonotypes in ibrutinib-treated CLL. Produced via immunoSEQ multiplex PCR; TCRdb's table is partial and in-frame only. The table has around 310,000 clones, 80% seen once. Cryopreserved PBMCs were the source of 1.5 to 2.5 micrograms of genomic DNA, which went to TCR beta libraries. J gave up 9 bases and V 4 bases, and 10 bases lay outside the gene matches. Germline values: CDR1 MGHDK, CDR2 SYGVNS. The CDR3 has 15 residues. This TCR came from a human donor with chronic lymphocytic leukemia. The chain employs TRBV25-1 and TRBJ1-4, with 8 bases aligning to TRBD1. The sample was PBMCs, taken before ibrutinib treatment. The CDR3 protein is CASSGPTGDRKKLFF. The CDR3 coding sequence is TGTGCCAGCAGTGGCCCGACAGGGGATAGGAAAAAACTGTTTTTT.